A selection of T cell receptor beta chains follows, all from one sample in a study of blood T cell repertoires in COVID-19. Some clones are missing from TCRdb's copy, which holds only in-frame ones; the method was immunoSEQ multiplex PCR. The sample has over 130,000 clones; around four fifths are singletons. The sample taken for sequencing was peripheral blood. The receptors here all came from a woman older than 75 with acute or convalescent COVID-19. Each CDR3 is given with its conserved first and last residue. Each record gives: J gene, clone size, V gene, D gene, CDR3 protein, CDR3 DNA. A D gene is named only where the DNA matches it firmly. Size tells how often a clone was seen (once, few, many) or the class of an expanded clone, and some rows leave it out.

TRBJ2-3 | once | TRBV5-1 | TRBD2 | CATKTAGVTDTQYF | TGCGCCACAAAAACGGCGGGGGTCACAGATACGCAGTATTTT
TRBJ1-5 | - | TRBV19 | TRBD1 | CASSWSSTGDFSNQPQHF | TGTGCCAGTAGTTGGTCTTCTACAGGGGACTTTAGCAATCAGCCCCAGCATTTT
TRBJ2-3 | - | TRBV5-1 | TRBD2 | CASSFTAGKDTQYF | TGCGCCAGCAGCTTTACAGCGGGGAAAGATACGCAGTATTTT
TRBJ2-7 | once | TRBV6-2/TRBV6-3 | - | CASSYSTSFVLAPHEQYF | TGTGCCAGCAGTTACTCGACTTCGTTTGTGCTAGCGCCACACGAGCAGTACTTC
TRBJ1-2 | - | TRBV5-1 | - | CASSLAGWSYGYTF | TGCGCCAGCAGCTTGGCCGGGTGGAGCTATGGCTACACCTTC
TRBJ2-7 | - | TRBV4-1 | - | CASSPSDLTGLSPYEQYF | TGCGCCAGCAGCCCCTCAGACCTCACCGGACTCTCGCCCTACGAGCAGTACTTC
TRBJ1-1 | - | TRBV11-3 | - | CASNDFPGKAFF | TGTGCCAGCAACGACTTCCCTGGAAAAGCTTTCTTT
TRBJ2-5 | - | TRBV30 | TRBD1 | CAWSVQDALWGQAVQYF | TGTGCCTGGAGTGTACAGGACGCGTTGTGGGGACAGGCCGTCCAGTACTTC
TRBJ2-1 | - | TRBV6-1 | - | CASSDTGLTARQFF | TGTGCCAGCAGTGACACAGGACTAACGGCAAGGCAGTTCTTC
TRBJ2-5 | - | TRBV7-2 | - | CASSLDETRETQYF | TGTGCCAGCAGCTTAGATGAAACACGAGAGACCCAGTACTTC
TRBJ2-1 | - | TRBV5-1 | TRBD2 | CASSLGADLGLAGDPRYNEQFF | TGCGCCAGCAGCTTGGGAGCCGATTTGGGACTAGCGGGAGACCCTCGCTACAATGAGCAGTTCTTC
TRBJ2-2 | - | TRBV7-3 | - | CASSAQRAGELFF | TGTGCCAGCAGCGCCCAGCGGGCCGGGGAGCTGTTTTTT
TRBJ2-1 | - | TRBV27 | - | CASSLGGTGSEQFF | TGTGCCAGCAGTTTGGGCGGGACCGGCAGTGAGCAGTTCTTC
TRBJ2-7 | - | TRBV6-2/TRBV6-3 | - | CASSWDLAQGSYEQYF | TGTGCCAGCAGTTGGGATCTAGCGCAGGGTTCCTACGAGCAGTACTTC
TRBJ2-1 | - | TRBV11-2 | - | CASSLGLYNEQFF | TGTGCCAGCAGCTTAGGTCTTTACAATGAGCAGTTCTTC
TRBJ2-1 | - | TRBV19 | TRBD2 | CASSDWERGWMSSYNEQFF | TGTGCCAGTAGTGATTGGGAGCGGGGGTGGATGAGCTCCTACAATGAGCAGTTCTTC
TRBJ2-1 | - | TRBV7-2 | TRBD1 | CASSFNLGQGKNEQFF | TGTGCCAGCAGCTTTAACTTAGGACAGGGTAAAAATGAGCAGTTCTTC
TRBJ2-7 | - | TRBV28 | - | CASSPQGNYEQYF | TGTGCCAGCAGTCCCCAGGGAAACTACGAGCAGTACTTC
TRBJ2-7 | - | TRBV5-1 | TRBD1 | CASSYGQGGHEQYF | TGCGCCAGCAGCTACGGACAGGGGGGACACGAGCAGTACTTC
TRBJ1-2 | - | TRBV7-2 | - | CASSFAQAGVGYGYTF | TGTGCCAGCAGCTTCGCACAAGCAGGGGTTGGCTATGGCTACACCTTC
TRBJ1-6 | once | TRBV10-3 | - | CAISESGRVAETPLHF | TGTGCCATCAGTGAGTCGGGGAGGGTTGCGGAAACACCCCTCCACTTT
TRBJ1-2 | - | TRBV6-6 | - | CASWAYGYTF | TGTGCCAGCTGGGCGTATGGCTACACCTTC
TRBJ2-7 | few | TRBV29-1 | TRBD1 | CSVEGQAYEQYF | TGCAGCGTCGAGGGACAGGCCTACGAGCAGTACTTC
TRBJ1-5 | - | TRBV5-1 | TRBD1 | CASSLGQGHNQPQHF | TGCGCCAGCAGCTTAGGACAGGGCCACAATCAGCCCCAGCATTTT
TRBJ2-4 | - | TRBV16 | TRBD1 | CASSRRTGGNIQYF | TGTGCCAGCAGCCGCCGGACAGGGGGAAACATTCAGTACTTC
TRBJ1-1 | - | TRBV3-1/TRBV3-2 | - | CASSQDLYSNTEAFF | TGTGCCAGCAGCCAAGATCTCTACAGCAACACTGAAGCTTTCTTT
TRBJ2-1 | - | TRBV5-4 | TRBD2 | CASSFLRGAMHEQFF | TGTGCCAGCAGCTTTTTGCGGGGGGCCATGCATGAGCAGTTCTTC
TRBJ1-2 | - | TRBV5-1 | - | CASSLTDYGYTF | TGCGCCAGCAGCTTGACGGACTATGGCTACACCTTC
TRBJ2-7 | - | TRBV5-6 | - | CASRIAGWGEQYF | TGTGCCAGCAGAATCGCAGGGTGGGGCGAGCAGTACTTC
TRBJ2-1 | few | TRBV7-9 | TRBD2 | CASSSTGGLYNEQFF | TGTGCCAGCAGCTCAACGGGGGGGTTATACAATGAGCAGTTCTTC
TRBJ1-5 | - | TRBV28 | - | CASKGYSNQPQHF | TGTGCCAGCAAGGGGTATAGCAATCAGCCCCAGCATTTT
TRBJ2-7 | - | TRBV30 | TRBD1 | CAWSVRPGQGRYEQYF | TGTGCCTGGAGTGTACGTCCGGGACAGGGTAGGTACGAGCAGTACTTC
TRBJ2-2 | - | TRBV11-2 | - | CASSLHAGELFF | TGTGCCAGCAGCTTACATGCCGGGGAGCTGTTTTTT
TRBJ1-5 | once | TRBV7-2 | TRBD1 | CASSLDRGGNQPQHF | TGTGCCAGCAGCTTAGACAGGGGCGGGAATCAGCCCCAGCATTTT
TRBJ1-3 | - | TRBV5-6 | - | CARAGRGNTIYF | TGTGCCAGAGCCGGGAGGGGAAACACCATATATTTT
TRBJ2-3 | - | TRBV4-2 | TRBD2 | CASSQEEGLGPDTQYF | TGTGCCAGCAGCCAAGAGGAGGGACTAGGCCCAGATACGCAGTATTTT
TRBJ1-1 | - | TRBV5-1 | - | CASQGGGGYTEAFF | TGCGCCAGCCAAGGTGGGGGAGGGTACACTGAAGCTTTCTTT
TRBJ1-2 | - | TRBV7-2 | - | CASSPRPGGAHYGYTF | TGTGCCAGCAGCCCCCGACCCGGGGGGGCTCACTATGGCTACACCTTC
TRBJ2-5 | - | TRBV5-1 | TRBD2 | CASSHPSGSRETQYF | TGCGCCAGCAGCCATCCTAGCGGGAGTCGAGAGACCCAGTACTTC
TRBJ1-1 | - | TRBV6-5 | - | CASSYSTGEAFF | TGTGCCAGCAGTTACTCGACAGGCGAAGCTTTCTTT
TRBJ2-2 | - | TRBV7-8 | TRBD2 | CASVPHRAGGRNTGELFF | TGTGCCAGCGTGCCCCACAGGGCGGGAGGGAGAAACACCGGGGAGCTGTTTTTT
TRBJ1-5 | - | TRBV18 | - | CASSPGNNQPQHF | TGTGCCAGCTCACCGGGCAACAATCAGCCCCAGCATTTT
TRBJ1-3 | once | TRBV28 | - | CASSLIPGVGNTIYF | TGTGCCAGCAGTTTAATACCAGGGGTCGGAAACACCATATATTTT
TRBJ2-3 | - | TRBV30 | - | CAWTQITGDTQYF | TGTGCCTGGACCCAAATAACGGGGGATACGCAGTATTTT
TRBJ1-5 | - | TRBV19 | - | CASTWGLPSNQPQHF | TGTGCCAGTACCTGGGGACTCCCGAGCAATCAGCCCCAGCATTTT
TRBJ2-7 | - | TRBV2 | - | CASSDLLTYEQYF | TGTGCCAGCAGTGACTTGCTAACCTACGAGCAGTACTTC
TRBJ1-5 | - | TRBV10-3 | TRBD1 | CAISGGQGGQPQHF | TGTGCCATCAGTGGGGGACAGGGGGGGCAGCCCCAGCATTTT
TRBJ1-2 | - | TRBV7-9 | - | CASSLVGGLNGYTF | TGTGCCAGCAGCTTAGTCGGAGGGCTGAATGGCTACACCTTC
TRBJ1-3 | few | TRBV18 | - | CASSPPNRIGVSGNTIYF | TGTGCCAGCTCACCACCTAATCGGATCGGGGTGTCTGGAAACACCATATATTTT
TRBJ2-5 | few | TRBV28 | - | CASSLLEGLLETQYF | TGTGCCAGCAGTTTATTAGAGGGCCTTTTGGAGACCCAGTACTTC
TRBJ1-2 | - | TRBV9 | TRBD1 | CAREASPVGQGYYGYTF | TGTGCCAGAGAGGCAAGCCCGGTCGGACAGGGTTATTATGGCTACACCTTC
TRBJ2-5 | - | TRBV5-1 | TRBD2 | CASRGSGGAAETQYF | TGCGCCAGCAGGGGGAGCGGGGGGGCCGCAGAGACCCAGTACTTC
TRBJ1-2 | - | TRBV7-9 | - | CASSLEPRGRNYGYTF | TGTGCCAGCAGCTTAGAACCCAGGGGTAGGAACTATGGCTACACCTTC
TRBJ2-3 | - | TRBV27 | - | CASSPGMVNTQYF | TGTGCCAGCAGCCCGGGTATGGTAAATACGCAGTATTTT
TRBJ1-2 | once | TRBV7-9 | TRBD1 | CASSRGQNYGYTF | TGTGCCAGCAGCCGGGGACAGAACTATGGCTACACCTTC
TRBJ2-1 | - | TRBV12-3/TRBV12-4 | - | CASSRLYNEQFF | TGTGCCAGCAGTCGACTTTACAATGAGCAGTTCTTC
TRBJ1-1 | - | TRBV7-3 | - | CASSLTGEGTEAFF | TGTGCCAGCAGCTTAACTGGGGAGGGCACTGAAGCTTTCTTT
TRBJ1-1 | - | TRBV7-2 | TRBD1 | CASSPGQGGTEAFF | TGTGCCAGCAGCCCCGGACAGGGGGGGACTGAAGCTTTCTTT
TRBJ2-2 | - | TRBV10-3 | - | CATRGLDAPLRELFF | TGTGCCACCCGGGGACTGGACGCCCCGCTTCGCGAGCTGTTTTTT